The rows below give T cell receptor beta chains drawn from one sample of a study of T cell responses to AZD1222 COVID-19 vaccine. Sequencing used immunoSEQ multiplex PCR; TCRdb keeps in-frame clones, though not all of them. The data hold 110,000 to 150,000 clones, with about 93% observed a single time. Sample: peripheral blood, taken on day 0 of AZD1222 vaccination. The receptors were gathered from an adult in good health. Both conserved end residues are part of each CDR3. Fields, in order: clone size, D gene, V gene, J gene, CDR3 protein, CDR3 DNA. A D gene is named only where the DNA matches it firmly. Clone size is given for some rows only: seen once, a few or many times, or a class if the clone is expanded.

>NA|TRBD1|TRBV7-8|TRBJ2-3
CASSPRTGGTQYF
TGTGCCAGCAGCCCCAGAACAGGGGGTACGCAGTATTTT
>few|NA|TRBV5-5|TRBJ1-3
CASSLVGTGNTIYF
TGTGCCAGCAGCTTGGTCGGAACCGGAAACACCATATATTTT
>NA|TRBD2|TRBV18|TRBJ2-1
CASSPPGTSFVREQFF
TGTGCCAGCTCTCCACCCGGGACTAGTTTCGTCCGGGAGCAGTTCTTC
>few|NA|TRBV3-1/TRBV3-2|TRBJ1-2
CASSFDRPFYGYTF
TGTGCCAGCAGCTTCGACCGTCCTTTCTATGGCTACACCTTC
>NA|NA|TRBV5-4|TRBJ2-2
CASSKKRTENTGELFF
TGTGCCAGCAGTAAGAAGCGGACAGAGAACACCGGGGAGCTGTTTTTT
>NA|NA|TRBV6-5|TRBJ1-4
CASSYFGESNEKLFF
TGTGCCAGCAGTTATTTCGGGGAAAGTAATGAAAAACTGTTTTTT
>NA|NA|TRBV6-1|TRBJ2-6
CASSDRAPFSGANVLTF
TGTGCCAGCAGTGACAGAGCTCCCTTCTCTGGGGCCAACGTCCTGACTTTC
>NA|NA|TRBV5-5|TRBJ2-5
CASSLKVGGQETQYF
TGTGCCAGCAGCTTAAAGGTGGGGGGTCAAGAGACCCAGTACTTC
>NA|TRBD1|TRBV4-2|TRBJ1-3
CASSQEGRTGVRNTIYF
TGTGCCAGCAGCCAAGAGGGTCGGACAGGGGTGCGAAACACCATATATTTT
>NA|NA|TRBV19|TRBJ2-3
CASSVGYRGTDTQYF
TGTGCCAGTAGTGTGGGGTATAGAGGGACAGATACGCAGTATTTT
>NA|NA|TRBV3-1/TRBV3-2|TRBJ2-7
CASSQENRYEQYF
TGTGCCAGCAGCCAAGAAAACCGGTACGAGCAGTACTTC
>NA|NA|TRBV9|TRBJ1-6
CASSLGPTRAPLHF
TGTGCCAGCAGCCTAGGACCCACAAGAGCACCCCTCCACTTT
>NA|NA|TRBV5-6|TRBJ1-3
CASSLNVGGPGNTIYF
TGTGCCAGCAGCTTGAATGTGGGGGGGCCTGGAAACACCATATATTTT
>NA|NA|TRBV18|TRBJ2-5
CASSPAPGDVETQYF
TGTGCCAGCTCACCGGCTCCGGGGGACGTAGAGACCCAGTACTTC
>NA|NA|TRBV5-1|TRBJ2-1
CASSPGVVSYNEQFF
TGCGCCAGCAGCCCGGGGGTAGTCTCCTACAATGAGCAGTTCTTC
>NA|TRBD2|TRBV4-3|TRBJ2-3
CASSQGLAGGEDTQYF
TGCGCCAGCAGCCAAGGTCTAGCGGGGGGCGAAGATACGCAGTATTTT
>NA|NA|TRBV14|TRBJ1-1
CASSQVSVAAEAFF
TGTGCCAGCAGCCAAGTTTCCGTTGCGGCCGAAGCTTTCTTT
>NA|NA|TRBV20-1|TRBJ2-7
CSASADTSYEQYF
TGCAGTGCTAGTGCCGACACTTCCTACGAGCAGTACTTC
>NA|TRBD1|TRBV5-1|TRBJ1-1
CASSLATGDTEAFF
TGCGCCAGCAGCTTGGCCACAGGGGACACTGAAGCTTTCTTT
>NA|TRBD2|TRBV4-2|TRBJ2-1
CASSQLSGGIRNEQFF
TGTGCCAGCAGCCAACTTAGCGGGGGAATAAGGAATGAGCAGTTCTTC
>NA|NA|TRBV11-2|TRBJ2-7
CASTNFYEQYF
TGTGCCAGCACCAATTTCTACGAGCAGTACTTC
>NA|NA|TRBV4-3|TRBJ1-6
CASSQEAVSGLNNSPLHF
TGCGCCAGCAGCCAAGAGGCAGTCTCCGGACTAAATAATTCACCCCTCCACTTT
>once|NA|TRBV28|TRBJ1-5
CASSLWKKNQPQHF
TGTGCCAGCAGTCTCTGGAAAAAGAATCAGCCCCAGCATTTT
>NA|TRBD1|TRBV5-1|TRBJ1-1
CASSLQGIGTEAFF
TGCGCCAGCAGCTTACAGGGGATTGGAACTGAAGCTTTCTTT
>NA|TRBD1|TRBV7-9|TRBJ2-4
CASSLGQEETIQYF
TGTGCCAGCAGCTTGGGACAGGAAGAAACCATTCAGTACTTC
>NA|NA|TRBV6-5|TRBJ1-2
CASSTLTRTAYGYTF
TGTGCCAGCAGTACGCTGACCCGGACCGCCTATGGCTACACCTTC
>NA|TRBD1|TRBV7-2|TRBJ2-2
CASSLRTGRTGELFF
TGTGCCAGCAGCCTTCGGACAGGGCGAACCGGGGAGCTGTTTTTT
>NA|NA|TRBV25-1|TRBJ1-1
CASSEFDTEAFF
TGTGCCAGCAGTGAATTTGACACTGAAGCTTTCTTT
>NA|TRBD1|TRBV5-4|TRBJ1-2
CASSSRDRGPYGYTF
TGTGCCAGCAGCTCTCGGGACAGGGGACCTTATGGCTACACCTTC
>once|NA|TRBV2|TRBJ1-1
CASSPGMNTEAFF
TGTGCCAGCAGCCCGGGAATGAACACTGAAGCTTTCTTT
>NA|NA|TRBV19|TRBJ1-2
CASERQAGDYGYTF
TGTGCCAGTGAAAGACAGGCAGGGGACTATGGCTACACCTTC